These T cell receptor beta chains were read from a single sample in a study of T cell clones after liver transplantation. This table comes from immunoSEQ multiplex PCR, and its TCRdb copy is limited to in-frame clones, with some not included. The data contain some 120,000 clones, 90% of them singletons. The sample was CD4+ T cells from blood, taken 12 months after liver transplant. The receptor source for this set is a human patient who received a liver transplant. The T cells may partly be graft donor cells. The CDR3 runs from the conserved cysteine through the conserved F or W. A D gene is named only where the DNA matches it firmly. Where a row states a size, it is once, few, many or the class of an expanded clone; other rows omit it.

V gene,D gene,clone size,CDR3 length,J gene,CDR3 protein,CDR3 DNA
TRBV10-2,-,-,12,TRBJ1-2,CASSEDLRGYTF,TGCGCCAGCAGTGAGGACCTCCGAGGCTACACCTTC
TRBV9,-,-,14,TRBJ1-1,CASSPTGGDTEAFF,TGTGCCAGCAGCCCCACCGGGGGGGACACTGAAGCTTTCTTT
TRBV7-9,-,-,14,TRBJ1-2,CASSRDATNYGYTF,TGTGCCAGCAGCAGGGACGCAACTAACTATGGCTACACCTTC
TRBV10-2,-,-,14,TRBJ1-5,CASSGMGGNQPQHF,TGCGCCAGCAGTGGAATGGGAGGGAATCAGCCCCAGCATTTT
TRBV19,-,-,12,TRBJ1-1,CASSSRTQEAFF,TGTGCCAGTAGTTCCCGGACGCAGGAGGCTTTCTTT
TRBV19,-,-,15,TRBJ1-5,CASSIDRSFWQPQHF,TGTGCCAGTAGTATAGATCGAAGCTTTTGGCAGCCCCAGCATTTT
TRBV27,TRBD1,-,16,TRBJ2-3,CASSLRQGAFTDTQYF,TGTGCCAGCAGTTTGAGACAGGGGGCGTTCACAGATACGCAGTATTTT
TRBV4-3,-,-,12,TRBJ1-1,CASSLNAGGAFF,TGCGCCAGCAGCCTAAACGCCGGAGGGGCTTTCTTT
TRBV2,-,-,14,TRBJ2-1,CASSKFVDRNEQFF,TGTGCCAGCAGTAAATTCGTCGACAGGAATGAGCAGTTCTTC
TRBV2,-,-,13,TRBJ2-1,CASSEQTADEQFF,TGTGCCAGCAGTGAACAGACAGCGGATGAGCAGTTCTTC
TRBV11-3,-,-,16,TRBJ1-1,CASDRRGNELNTEAFF,TGTGCCAGCGATAGAAGAGGGAATGAGTTGAACACTGAAGCTTTCTTT
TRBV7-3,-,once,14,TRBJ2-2,CASSHNGPTGELFF,TGTGCCAGCAGCCATAATGGGCCAACCGGGGAGCTGTTTTTT
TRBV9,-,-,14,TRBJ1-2,CASSEEQEPTGYTF,TGTGCCAGCAGCGAAGAGCAGGAGCCAACCGGCTACACCTTC
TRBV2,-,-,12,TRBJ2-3,CASTKSWDTQYF,TGTGCCAGCACTAAATCATGGGATACGCAGTATTTT
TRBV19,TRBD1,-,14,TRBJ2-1,CATRRDRAYNEQFF,TGTGCCACCAGAAGGGACAGGGCCTACAATGAGCAGTTCTTC
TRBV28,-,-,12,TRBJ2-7,CASSSPASEQYF,TGTGCCAGCAGTTCACCCGCCTCCGAGCAGTACTTC
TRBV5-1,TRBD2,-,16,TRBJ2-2,CASSLGASGAGGELFF,TGCGCCAGCAGCTTGGGAGCTAGCGGGGCCGGCGGGGAGCTGTTTTTT
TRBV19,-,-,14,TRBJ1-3,CASSTDYSGNTIYF,TGTGCCAGTAGTACGGACTACTCTGGAAACACCATATATTTT
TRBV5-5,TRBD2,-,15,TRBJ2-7,CASSDPSGNAYEQYF,TGTGCCAGCAGCGACCCTAGCGGGAACGCCTACGAGCAGTACTTC
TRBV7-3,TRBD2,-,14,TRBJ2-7,CASSSGLAGGEQYF,TGTGCCAGCAGCTCCGGACTAGCGGGGGGCGAGCAGTACTTC
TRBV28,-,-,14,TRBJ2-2,CASTGQPNTGELFF,TGTGCCAGCACTGGGCAGCCGAACACCGGGGAGCTGTTTTTT